What follows is one T cell receptor beta chain and its context. It lacks a known antigen. Per-base qualities were not stored, and no clone one base away is much larger. The cohort comprised more than 550 healthy bone marrow donors. All cohort members were sampled while nominally healthy, although unrecorded immune exposures were likely present. The donor was CMV seronegative and was included in the group of about 400 seronegative cohort members. Every donor gave a peripheral blood sample, and the peripheral blood mononuclear cells from that sample were used for TCR beta sequencing. The Qiagen DNeasy Blood Extraction Kit was used to extract genomic DNA from the blood cell samples. The data belong to a study of cytomegalovirus exposure and HLA in healthy donors (dated by TCRdb to about 2017). Background on the whole study: An earlier analysis of several hundred of the donors reported about 290 Gb of sequence data and some 120 million unique TCR beta sequences from approximately 180 million T cells. Of the 300 to 500 genotyped donors, 80% to 90% were placed in the genetic ancestry cluster associated with self-reported Caucasian donors. To decide whether each TCR beta V gene segment behaved as functional or pseudogenic, an earlier analysis of fewer than 750 of the donors relied on high-throughput TCR beta sequencing. All discovery cohort repertoires had been generated using a single sequencing platform. Approximately 330 gigabases of sequencing data and 70 million to 95 million unique TCR sequences made up an early release that covered some 640 HLA-typed donors. The study used immunosequencing to profile the T cell repertoires of several hundred subjects and linked those repertoires to cytomegalovirus serostatus. About five DR-DQ haplotypes were handled as single units for association and clustering, since linkage in the cohort was strong. To predict cytomegalovirus infection status, the study brought together high-throughput TCR immunosequencing, statistical association of individual TCRs with disease status, and machine learning. Among about 390 genotyped donors of the cohort, an average of around 240,000 unique TCR beta nucleotide sequences were sequenced per donor, roughly a sixth of them non-productive. Genome-wide SNP genotypes for about 60% of the roughly 700 donors were used in a later genetic analysis, which treated that subset as a discovery cohort. The number of typed donors differed by locus: roughly 620-640 for A, B, C, DRB1 and DQB1; 500 to 550 for DQA1; some 590 for DPA1; and 450 to 480 for DPB1. Donor age, sex, ethnicity and CMV serostatus were compiled alongside the repertoire data. The aim of the study was to test whether cataloging public T cell receptors could identify signatures of past pathogen exposure. HLA typing included class I and class II loci at four-digit resolution. A separate validation cohort of approximately 120 different subjects was used in addition to the roughly 670-subject first cohort. Rather than drawing on any new phenotypic data, the later analysis identified candidate immune exposures from TCR beta sequences and the way those sequences occurred across donors. A later analysis re-analyzed previously published TCR beta repertoires from about 600 donors and added high-resolution HLA genotyping to study TCR occurrence patterns. The paper as a whole reports these results and caveats: Because HLA typing was unavailable for some donors at each locus, only the typed subset was used in association tests. A later analysis found that TCR association rates varied across HLA loci, with DRB1 alleles showing the most associated TCRs and HLA-C alleles the fewest. This cohort had only TCR beta chains sequenced, and the lack of alpha or paired-chain data limited which features could be detected. A total of fewer than 200 TCR beta chains were listed by the study as associated with cytomegalovirus. A further reported finding was that TCR beta sequences accurately predicted the HLA-A and HLA-B alleles for most subjects in the first cohort. For the cohort, immune exposure information was limited to CMV serostatus. In an earlier analysis of some 500 of the donors, most TCR beta V segments appeared in productive rearrangements about 87% or about 30% of the time, broadly matching IMGT annotations. It was suggested by the authors that the approach could potentially be generalized to other disease states and immunological phenotypes. Because the 87-base-pair reads could not distinguish some IMGT-functional V segments, including TRBV6-2 and TRBV6-3, those segments were excluded. Linkage disequilibrium might explain the correlated functional status among segregating V segments, but an unknown experimental factor could not be excluded. In a later analysis, HLA-associated TCR beta chains were found to be more clonally expanded and to have lower generation probabilities than equally common non-associated chains. Cytomegalovirus status was reported to be diagnosed by the classifier with high specificity and sensitivity in both the original and validation cohorts. Compared with the approximately 670-donor mean, donors in an Asian-associated ancestry cluster had fewer N-insertions in productive TCRs, according to a later genetic analysis. When HLA alleles, especially DR and DQ, strongly co-occurred, TCR associations were difficult to assign to individual alleles. Several of the top co-occurrence clusters appeared to be linked to parvovirus B19, influenza, CMV and Epstein-Barr virus, according to a later analysis. Because counts were too low, 15 to 20 rarely observed V segments, including chromosome 9 orphons, were left out of the earlier analysis of about 500 of the donors. At a false discovery rate of 0.05, a later analysis linked fewer than 20,000 TCR beta sequences to specific HLA alleles. In vitro tests confirmed that a few of the cytomegalovirus-associated TCR beta chains recognize cytomegalovirus antigens. Most TCR sequences were seen in very few donors, while some public TCRs were found in many individuals. According to a later analysis, most CMV-associated TCR beta chains appeared to be HLA-restricted, and the HLA associations seemed to be driven largely by CMV exposure. The sequencing pipeline was judged likely to have produced a cluster of highly shared sequence variants as a technical artifact. A later genetic analysis associated a missense DCLRE1C variant with V-gene and J-gene trimming of TCR beta chains, and an independent cohort replicated the association. Presence/absence analyses assumed roughly uniform sequencing depth across donors, an assumption that may not hold.

Library preparation was by the immunoSEQ multiplex PCR assay. For the multiplex PCR, a mixture combining 60 forward primers for TCR Vbeta segments and 13 reverse primers for TCR Jbeta segments was used. Amplification of the CDR3 region of rearranged TCR beta genes was performed with a multiplex PCR assay on genomic DNA. The amplified TCR beta libraries were sequenced on the Illumina HiSeq System as 87-base-pair reads. Per the original workflow: In a later analysis, tens of millions of unique TCR beta chains were counted across the approximately 640 repertoires, and roughly 11 million of these chains were shared by at least two donors. Raw reads were error-corrected and collapsed into unique sequences with a nearest-neighbor algorithm that merged closely related sequences to remove PCR and sequencing errors. CDR3 sequences were aligned to IMGT reference sequences to assign V, D and J gene segments. For a sequence to be retained, at least a six-nucleotide match to both a V gene segment and a J gene segment was required. Rearrangements were classified as productive when the CDR3 lacked stop codons and remained in frame with V and J, and all other rearrangements were classified as non-productive. Following IMGT convention, CDR3 was defined as the stretch from the second conserved V-encoded cysteine up to the conserved J-encoded phenylalanine. The earlier analysis of about 610 of the donors excluded sequences that lacked an unambiguous match to a single V gene segment. An earlier analysis of about 600 of the donors called V segments functional above 56.7% productive rearrangements and segregating when the between-donor standard deviation exceeded 5%. To diagnose cytomegalovirus status from the catalog of TCR beta chain sequences, a statistical classification framework was built. In a later analysis, V and J genes were assigned by comparing TCR nucleotide sequences against IMGT/GENE-DB human TR gene sequences. The TCRdist pipeline was used in a later analysis to assign CDR3 sequences and most-parsimonious VDJ recombination scenarios. In a later analysis, each TCR beta chain was defined by its CDR3 amino acid sequence together with its V-gene family, and reads without a unique V-gene family were excluded. A later analysis removed 500 to 650 highly shared, low-generation-probability nucleotide sequences to deal with suspected cross-contamination and a sequencing artifact. In a later analysis, a clonal expansion index was calculated for each public chain from normalized within-repertoire ranks of inferred template counts. In a later analysis, generation probabilities were computed with a VDJ recombination model fitted to out-of-frame rearrangements, and the resulting probabilities were checked against IGoR. A later analysis scored TCR-TCR, TCR-HLA and TCR-CMV co-occurrence with hypergeometric tests, applying a repertoire-size bias correction to TCR pairs. A later analysis estimated false discovery rates by permuting HLA or CMV assignments 20 times. In a later analysis, co-occurring TCRs were grouped using DBSCAN, with TCRdist sequence similarity added in when clustering inside HLA-allele-positive subsets. Co-occurrence clustering excluded repertoires with fewer than 30,000 or more than 120,000 public chains, plus five with anomalous nucleotide sharing. This is the immuneACCESS table as TCRdb keeps it, with only in-frame sequences that have V and J called. A part of the clones is gone; compared with another copy, unresolved V genes explain less than half, and the rest is unexplained. V and J calls and clone size follow that table, whereas D and trimming were derived from the DNA. The sample records some 200,000 clones, 70% to 80% of which are singletons. The ten largest clones add up to around a sixth of the sample.

The V and J ends are trimmed by 5 bases and 5 bases, leaving 9 bases between them. From a lookup of the germline V gene (reference sequence), CDR1 and CDR2 are PRHDT and FYEKMQ. The cysteine opens and the phenylalanine closes a CDR3 of 12 amino acids. Kept here is only the CDR3 DNA, which spans 36 bases and is read in frame from base 1. The TCR originated in a man in his forties or fifties in good health and CMV-seronegative. The sample taken for sequencing was PBMCs. In this chain, TRBV13 is recombined with TRBJ2-5; TRBD1 is a possible D gene, resting on 5 matching bases. This receptor carries the CDR3 CASSPGLETQYF. The DNA sequence is TGTGCCAGCAGCCCAGGGTTGGAGACCCAGTACTTC.